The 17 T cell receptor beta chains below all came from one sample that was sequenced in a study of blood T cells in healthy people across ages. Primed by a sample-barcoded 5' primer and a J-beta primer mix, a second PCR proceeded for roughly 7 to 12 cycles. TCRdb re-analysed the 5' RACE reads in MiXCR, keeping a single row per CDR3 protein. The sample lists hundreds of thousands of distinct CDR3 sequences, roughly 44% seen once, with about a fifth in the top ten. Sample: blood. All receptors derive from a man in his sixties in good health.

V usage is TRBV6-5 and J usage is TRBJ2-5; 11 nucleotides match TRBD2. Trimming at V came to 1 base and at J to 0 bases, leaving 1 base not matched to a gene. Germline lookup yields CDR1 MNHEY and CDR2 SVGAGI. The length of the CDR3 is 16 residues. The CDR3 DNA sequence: TGTGCCAGCAGTTACTTGGGACTAGCGGACCAAGAGACCCAGTACTTC. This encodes CASSYLGLADQETQYF.

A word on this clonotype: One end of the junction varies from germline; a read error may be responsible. The CDR3 DNA is TGTGCCAGCGGCGTATCGACGGGGGGAAGCTCCTACAATGAGCAGTACTTC. Encoded protein: CASGVSTGGSSYNEQYF. The J gene is TRBJ2-1, the V gene TRBV9, with 7 positions matching TRBD2. Judging by the DNA end, TRBJ2-7 fits better; the J call may be wrong. The germline CDR1 and CDR2 sequences are SGDLS and YYNGEE. This CDR3 is 17 amino acids long.

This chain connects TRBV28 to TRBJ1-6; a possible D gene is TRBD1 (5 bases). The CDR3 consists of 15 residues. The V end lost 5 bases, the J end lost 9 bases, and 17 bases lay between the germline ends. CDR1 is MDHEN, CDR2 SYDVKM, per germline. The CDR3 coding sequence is TGTGCCAGCAGTCCCCCTCGCGGGGGAGGTTCACCCCTCCACTTT. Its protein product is CASSPPRGGGSPLHF. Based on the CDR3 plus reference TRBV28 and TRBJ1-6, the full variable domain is DVKVTQSSRYLVKRTGEKVFLECVQDMDHENMFWYRQDPGLGLRLIYFSYDVKMKEKGDIPEGYSVSREKKERFSLILESASTNQTSMYLCASSPPRGGGSPLHFGNGTRLTVT.

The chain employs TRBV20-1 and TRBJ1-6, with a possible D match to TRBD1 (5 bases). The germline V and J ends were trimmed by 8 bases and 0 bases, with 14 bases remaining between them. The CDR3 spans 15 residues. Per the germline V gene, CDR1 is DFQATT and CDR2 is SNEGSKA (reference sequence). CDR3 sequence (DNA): TGCAGTTCACGGGACGGGAGCTCCTATAATTCACCCCTCCACTTT. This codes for CSSRDGSSYNSPLHF.

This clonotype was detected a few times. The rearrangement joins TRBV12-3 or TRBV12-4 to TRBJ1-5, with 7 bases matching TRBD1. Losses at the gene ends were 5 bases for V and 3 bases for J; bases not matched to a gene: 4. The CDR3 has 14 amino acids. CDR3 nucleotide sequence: TGTGCCAGCAGTCCAGGGGGAGACAATCAGCCCCAGCATTTT. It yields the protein CASSPGGDNQPQHF.

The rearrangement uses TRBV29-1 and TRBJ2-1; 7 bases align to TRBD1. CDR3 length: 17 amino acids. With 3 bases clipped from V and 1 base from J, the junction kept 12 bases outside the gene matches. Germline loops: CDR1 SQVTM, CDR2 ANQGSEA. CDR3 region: CSVDIPPGRGSYNEQFF. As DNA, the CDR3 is TGCAGCGTTGATATCCCCCCGGGCAGGGGGTCCTACAATGAGCAGTTCTTC.

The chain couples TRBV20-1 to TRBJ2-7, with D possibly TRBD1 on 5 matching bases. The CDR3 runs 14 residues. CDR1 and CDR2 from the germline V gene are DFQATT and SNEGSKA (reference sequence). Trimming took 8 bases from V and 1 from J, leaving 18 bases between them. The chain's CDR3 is CSSYYRLKSYEQYF. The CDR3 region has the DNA TGCAGTTCCTACTACAGGTTAAAATCCTACGAGCAGTACTTC.

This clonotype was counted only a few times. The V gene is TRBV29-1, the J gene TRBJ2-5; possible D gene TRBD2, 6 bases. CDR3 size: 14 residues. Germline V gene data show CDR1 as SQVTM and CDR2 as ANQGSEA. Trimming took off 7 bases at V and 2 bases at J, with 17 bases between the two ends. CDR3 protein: CSGRGTAQQETQYF. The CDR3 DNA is TGCAGCGGGAGGGGAACAGCACAACAAGAGACCCAGTACTTC.

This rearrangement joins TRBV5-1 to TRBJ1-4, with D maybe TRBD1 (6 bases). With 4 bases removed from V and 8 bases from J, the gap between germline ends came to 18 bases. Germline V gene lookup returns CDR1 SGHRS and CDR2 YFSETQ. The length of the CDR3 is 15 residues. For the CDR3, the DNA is TGCGCCAGCAGCCCCTCGTGGGGGGCTTGGGAAAAACTGTTTTTT. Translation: CASSPSWGAWEKLFF.

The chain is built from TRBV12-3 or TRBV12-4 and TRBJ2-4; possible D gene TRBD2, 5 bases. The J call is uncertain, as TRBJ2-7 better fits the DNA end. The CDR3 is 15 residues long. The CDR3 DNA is TGTGCCAGCAGTGTTGGCGATCGGGGATCCTACGAGCAGTACTTC. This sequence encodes CASSVGDRGSYEQYF.

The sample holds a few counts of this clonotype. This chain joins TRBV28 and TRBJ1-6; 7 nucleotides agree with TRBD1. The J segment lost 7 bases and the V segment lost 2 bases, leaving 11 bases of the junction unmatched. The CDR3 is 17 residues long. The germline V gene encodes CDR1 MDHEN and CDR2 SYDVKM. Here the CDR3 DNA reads TGTGCCAGCAGTTTACCGCAGGGGGTGGGTAGGAATTCACCCCTCCACTTT. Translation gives CASSLPQGVGRNSPLHF.

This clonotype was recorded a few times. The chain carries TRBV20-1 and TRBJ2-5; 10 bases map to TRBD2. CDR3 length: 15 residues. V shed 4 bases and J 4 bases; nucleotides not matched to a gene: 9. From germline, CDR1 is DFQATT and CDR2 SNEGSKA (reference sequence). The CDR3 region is CSATTPQRGGETQYF. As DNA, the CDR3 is TGCAGTGCTACTACTCCTCAGCGGGGGGGAGAGACCCAGTACTTC.

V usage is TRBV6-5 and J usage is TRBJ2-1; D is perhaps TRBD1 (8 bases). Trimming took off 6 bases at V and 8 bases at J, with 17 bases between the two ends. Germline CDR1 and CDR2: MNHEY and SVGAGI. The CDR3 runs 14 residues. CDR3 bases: TGTGCCAGCAGGCGGGAGACAGGGGAATATGAGCAGTTCTTC. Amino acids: CASRRETGEYEQFF.

The CDR3 loop is CASSLAGTEQFF. The CDR3 nucleotides read TGTGCCAGCAGCTTAGCAGGGACTGAGCAGTTCTTC. The rearrangement joins TRBV7-9 to TRBJ2-1, with D perhaps being TRBD1 or TRBD2 (5 bases each). V lost 0 bases and J 9 bases, leaving 6 bases between the germline ends. Germline-derived CDR1 and CDR2 are SEHNR and FQNEAQ (reference sequence). This CDR3 is 12 amino acids long.

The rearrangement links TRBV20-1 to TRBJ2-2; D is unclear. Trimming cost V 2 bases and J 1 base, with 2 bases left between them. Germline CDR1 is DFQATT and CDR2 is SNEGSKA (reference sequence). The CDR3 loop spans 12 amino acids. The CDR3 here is CSARWNTGELFF. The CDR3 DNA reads TGCAGTGCTAGATGGAACACCGGGGAGCTGTTTTTT.

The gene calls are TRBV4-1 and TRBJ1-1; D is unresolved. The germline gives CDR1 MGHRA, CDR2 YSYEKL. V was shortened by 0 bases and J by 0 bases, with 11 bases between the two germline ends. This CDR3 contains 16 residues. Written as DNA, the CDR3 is TGCGCCAGCAGCCAAGAGTATACAGCTCTGAACACTGAAGCTTTCTTT. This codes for CASSQEYTALNTEAFF.

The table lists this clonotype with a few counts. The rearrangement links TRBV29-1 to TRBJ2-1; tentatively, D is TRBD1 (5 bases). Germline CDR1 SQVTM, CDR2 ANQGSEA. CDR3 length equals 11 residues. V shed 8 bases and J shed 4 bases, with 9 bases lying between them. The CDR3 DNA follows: TGCAGCCTACAGGTTTACAATGAGCAGTTCTTC. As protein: CSLQVYNEQFF.